The 29 T cell receptor beta chains in this list originate from one sample, sequenced in a study of blood T cell repertoires in COVID-19. Sequenced by immunoSEQ multiplex PCR; TCRdb stores in-frame clones only, minus some. The table has 130,000 or so clones, approximately 86% seen once; the top ten hold approximately 16%. Sample: peripheral blood. Every receptor here comes from a woman aged 50 to 60 who had recovered from COVID-19.

The chain employs TRBV5-6 and TRBJ2-5; weak D call: TRBD2 (5 bases). V dropped 0 bases and J dropped 7 bases, with 10 bases sitting between them. The CDR3 length is 13 residues. Germline values: CDR1 SGHDT, CDR2 YYEEEE. This CDR3 reads CASSLAGSGTQYF. In DNA form, the CDR3 reads TGTGCCAGCAGCTTGGCGGGGTCGGGGACCCAGTACTTC.

This rearrangement joins TRBV24-1 to TRBJ2-2, with 8 bases lining up with TRBD1. The V segment lost 7 bases and the J segment 6 bases; nucleotides outside the gene matches: 6. Germline V gene data show CDR1 as KGHDR and CDR2 as SFDVKD. CDR3 size: 14 residues. The CDR3 spells CATRDRERAGELFF. Here the CDR3 DNA reads TGTGCCACCAGGGACAGGGAAAGGGCCGGGGAGCTGTTTTTT.

The V and J genes are TRBV7-9 and TRBJ1-2, with D perhaps TRBD1 (6 bases). The CDR3 consists of 13 residues. Germline lookup yields CDR1 SEHNR and CDR2 FQNEAQ (reference sequence). Between the trimmed V and J ends, which lost 5 bases and 8 bases, there was a span of 15 bases. CDR3 sequence (DNA): TGTGCCAGCAGCCTTGGACAGCAGGCCGGCTACACCTTC. The encoded protein is CASSLGQQAGYTF. The full variable domain, rest sourced from reference TRBV7-9 and TRBJ1-2, is DTGVSQNPRHKITKRGQNVTFRCDPISEHNRLYWYRQTLGQGPEFLTYFQNEAQLEKSRLLSDRFSAERPKGSFSTLEIQRTEQGDSAMYLCASSLGQQAGYTFGSGTRLTVV.

This rearrangement joins TRBV29-1 to TRBJ2-1; D remains unclear. The germline V gene has CDR1 SQVTM and CDR2 ANQGSEA. This CDR3 spans 12 amino acids. Trimming cost V 1 base and J 9 bases, with 10 bases left between them. The CDR3 loop is CSVEAPSVEQFF. CDR3 DNA sequence: TGCAGCGTTGAAGCCCCGTCGGTTGAGCAGTTCTTC.

The rearrangement uses TRBV5-4 and TRBJ2-3; TRBD2 matches at 12 bases. V dropped 4 bases and J dropped 0; count of bases not matched to a gene: 15. This CDR3 spans 20 amino acids. Germline V CDR1 and CDR2: SGHNT, YYREEE (reference sequence). This chain's CDR3 is CASSPINKLAGGQSTDTQYF. As DNA, the CDR3 is TGTGCCAGCAGCCCTATAAACAAACTAGCGGGGGGACAAAGCACAGATACGCAGTATTTT.

Remarks on this clone: One end of the junction varies from germline; a read error may be responsible. The V call is TRBV12-3 or TRBV12-4, the J call TRBJ1-5, with 7 bases lining up with TRBD1. The CDR3 contains 13 residues. In DNA form, the CDR3 reads TGTGCCAGCAGTAACAGGGGCAAACAGCCCCAGCATTTT. Protein sequence: CASSNRGKQPQHF.

V gene TRBV6-5 combines with J gene TRBJ1-2; maybe TRBD1 (5 bases). The CDR3 is 14 residues long. The germline V and J ends were trimmed by 2 bases and 3 bases, with 10 bases remaining between them. From germline, CDR1 is MNHEY and CDR2 SVGAGI. CDR3 protein: CASSYADSDYGYTF. Here the CDR3 DNA reads TGTGCCAGCAGTTACGCTGACAGCGACTATGGCTACACCTTC.

The chain uses TRBV5-6 and TRBJ2-7; D is perhaps TRBD2 (6 bases). The CDR3 covers 18 residues. Trimming took 3 bases from V and 5 from J, leaving 27 bases between them. The germline CDR1 and CDR2 sequences are SGHDT and YYEEEE. CDR3 in amino acids: CASSSDGTPGLLLHEQYF. The CDR3 coding sequence is TGTGCCAGCAGCTCGGACGGGACCCCAGGACTACTACTACACGAGCAGTACTTC.

This clone was detected once. This rearrangement joins TRBV30 to TRBJ2-5, with 7 bases aligning to TRBD2. V gave up 3 bases and J gave up 7 bases; unmatched junction bases: 5. This CDR3 has 12 residues. Germline values: CDR1 GTSNPN, CDR2 SVGIG (reference sequence). The CDR3 protein is CAWSPAGWTQYF. The DNA of the CDR3 is TGTGCCTGGAGCCCAGCGGGGTGGACCCAGTACTTC.

The chain employs TRBV19 and TRBJ2-4; D gene ambiguous. Between the trimmed V and J ends, which lost 3 bases and 2 bases, there was a span of 17 bases. The CDR3 has 17 amino acids. Germline values: CDR1 LNHDA, CDR2 SQIVND (reference sequence). DNA for the CDR3: TGTGCCAGTAGTATCGCCCCAGCTGCGACTCCCAAAAACATTCAGTACTTC. Amino acids: CASSIAPAATPKNIQYF.

The J gene is TRBJ2-7, the V gene TRBV28, with D perhaps TRBD2 (6 bases). Germline CDR1 reads MDHEN; CDR2 reads SYDVKM. The ends were cut back, 3 bases at V and 1 base at J, with 16 bases in the middle. The CDR3 is 16 amino acids. The DNA of the CDR3 is TGTGCCAGCAGTTTCTCCTTGAGCGGGCTGTCCTACGAGCAGTACTTC. Translating it yields CASSFSLSGLSYEQYF.

This clone was detected once. This sequence joins TRBV28 and TRBJ2-4, with D possibly being TRBD1 (6 bases). CDR3 length equals 19 residues. Germline CDR1 MDHEN, CDR2 SYDVKM. Trimming left V 3 bases short and J 0 bases short, with 21 bases between. CDR3 loop: CASSLGLGTLDLAKNIQYF. The CDR3 nucleotides are TGTGCCAGCAGTTTGGGATTGGGGACATTGGATCTAGCCAAAAACATTCAGTACTTC. Full variable domain (rest looked up from reference TRBV28 and TRBJ2-4): DVKVTQSSRYLVKRTGEKVFLECVQDMDHENMFWYRQDPGLGLRLIYFSYDVKMKEKGDIPEGYSVSREKKERFSLILESASTNQTSMYLCASSLGLGTLDLAKNIQYFGAGTRLSVL.

The V gene is TRBV23-1, the J gene TRBJ2-6; 10 positions agree with TRBD2. TRBV23-1 is filed as an ORF, its function uncertain. The CDR3 has 21 amino acids. Trimming cost V 2 bases and J 0 bases; bases outside gene matches: 13. The CDR3 DNA follows: TGCGCCAGCAGTCAACATGCCAATCATAGCGGGAGGAGCTCTGGGGCCAACGTCCTGACTTTC. Amino acids: CASSQHANHSGRSSGANVLTF.

This chain uses TRBV28 with TRBJ1-1, with D tentatively TRBD1 (6 bases). This CDR3 region has 17 residues. Germline loops: CDR1 MDHEN, CDR2 SYDVKM. V was clipped by 1 base and J by 6 bases, with 21 bases between them. Here the CDR3 DNA reads TGTGCCAGCAGTTTATACCCAGGGGCTCACCGTAAGCCTGAAGCTTTCTTT. Translating it yields CASSLYPGAHRKPEAFF.

The rearrangement joins TRBV7-8 to TRBJ2-5, with 9 bases matching TRBD1. Germline V gives CDR1 SGHVS, CDR2 FQNEAQ. V shed 5 bases and J 5 bases; nucleotides not matched to a gene: 9. CDR3 length: 15 residues. CDR3 sequence: CASSGGTGRLETQYF. In nucleotides, the CDR3 is TGTGCCAGCAGCGGCGGGACAGGGAGATTGGAGACCCAGTACTTC. The variable domain in full, with the rest retrieved from reference TRBV7-8 and TRBJ2-5, is GAGVSQSPRYKVAKRGQDVALRCDPISGHVSLFWYQQALGQGPEFLTYFQNEAQLDKSGLPSDRFFAERPEGSVSTLKIQRTQQEDSAVYLCASSGGTGRLETQYFGPGTRLLVL.

V usage is TRBV19 and J usage is TRBJ1-2; D is unclear. The ends were cut back, 3 bases at V and 8 bases at J, with 13 bases in the middle. Germline V gene lookup returns CDR1 LNHDA and CDR2 SQIVND (reference sequence). The CDR3 loop spans 13 amino acids. The DNA for the CDR3 is TGTGCCAGTAGTATGCGTCAGGCTGCGGGCTACACCTTC. Amino acids: CASSMRQAAGYTF. Variable domain in full (rest from reference TRBV19 and TRBJ1-2): DGGITQSPKYLFRKEGQNVTLSCEQNLNHDAMYWYRQDPGQGLRLIYYSQIVNDFQKGDIAEGYSVSREKKESFPLTVTSAQKNPTAFYLCASSMRQAAGYTFGSGTRLTVV.

The CDR3 loop reads CASSLDILAGGGETQYF. In nucleotides, the CDR3 is TGTGCCAGCAGCTTAGATATACTAGCGGGGGGAGGGGAGACCCAGTACTTC. V gene TRBV7-2 combines with J gene TRBJ2-5; TRBD2 matches 12 bases. This CDR3 has 17 amino acids. Germline-derived CDR1 and CDR2 are SGHTA and FQGNSA. J lost 5 bases, V lost 1 base, and 8 bases had no gene match.

The chain uses TRBV5-6 and TRBJ2-1; 7 nucleotides line up with TRBD1. V lost 3 bases and J lost 0; bases outside the gene matches: 6. Germline V gene data show CDR1 as SGHDT and CDR2 as YYEEEE. The CDR3 has 16 residues. The CDR3 nucleotides are TGTGCCAGCAGCTCCACAGGGGCGAGCTCCTACAATGAGCAGTTCTTC. Its protein is CASSSTGASSYNEQFF.

The genes are TRBV12-5 and TRBJ2-5, with 10 bases that match TRBD2. CDR1 is LGHNT and CDR2 is FRNRAP in the germline V gene. The CDR3 extends over 18 amino acids. V lost 2 bases and J lost 4; bases outside the gene matches: 13. CDR3 loop: CASGLPHPGLAGVETQYF. As DNA, the CDR3 is TGTGCTAGTGGTTTGCCCCACCCGGGCCTAGCGGGAGTAGAGACCCAGTACTTC.

V gene TRBV7-3 combines with J gene TRBJ2-1, with unresolved D. Germline CDR1 reads SGHTA; CDR2 reads FQGTGA. Trimming shortened V by 5 bases and J by 10 bases, and 12 bases separated the two germline ends. The CDR3 length is 12 residues. In DNA, the CDR3 is TGTGCCAGCAGCCAATACGCAGGAGAGCAGTTCTTC. Protein sequence: CASSQYAGEQFF.

The CDR3 nucleotides are TGCAGCGCCCTGAGGGCGGACGAGACCCAGTACTTC. This translates into CSALRADETQYF. The chain recombines TRBV29-1 with TRBJ2-5; weak D call: TRBD2 (5 bases). This CDR3 is 12 amino acids long. Germline V gene lookup returns CDR1 SQVTM and CDR2 ANQGSEA. Trimming stripped 7 bases from V and 5 bases from J, with 14 bases between.

This clone was seen just once. V and J are TRBV4-2 and TRBJ1-2; 11 nucleotides agree with TRBD1. This CDR3 contains 18 residues. Germline V lookup: CDR1 LGHNA, CDR2 YNFKEQ. J lost 5 bases, V lost 3 bases, and 14 bases had no gene match. The chain's CDR3 is CASSQLPAGTGGGYGYTF. DNA for the CDR3: TGTGCCAGCAGCCAGCTACCCGCCGGGACAGGGGGAGGGTATGGCTACACCTTC.

This clone came up once. The chain joins TRBV11-2 to TRBJ2-5; 7 bases are a match to TRBD1. With 3 bases clipped from V and 5 bases from J, the junction kept 3 bases outside the gene matches. The CDR3 covers 13 residues. The germline gives CDR1 SGHAT, CDR2 FQNNGV. CDR3 region: CASSFQGVETQYF. CDR3 bases: TGTGCCAGCAGCTTTCAGGGGGTCGAGACCCAGTACTTC.

This rearrangement joins TRBV4-3 to TRBJ2-7; TRBD1 agrees at 10 bases. Trimming cost V 0 bases and J 4 bases; bases outside gene matches: 3. CDR3 length: 15 amino acids. Germline CDR1 reads LGHNA; CDR2 reads YSLEER. The chain's CDR3 is CASSQEGQGRYEQYF. The CDR3 DNA reads as TGCGCCAGCAGCCAAGAGGGACAGGGGAGATACGAGCAGTACTTC.

The rearrangement joins TRBV7-9 to TRBJ2-7, with a tentative D call TRBD1 (6 bases). CDR3 size: 14 residues. The germline V gene encodes CDR1 SEHNR and CDR2 FQNEAQ (reference sequence). V lost 5 bases, J lost 5 bases, and 16 bases lay in between. The DNA of the CDR3 is TGTGCCAGCAGCCGGCCGGGGACATTCCACGAGCAGTACTTC. Protein sequence: CASSRPGTFHEQYF.

This clone was counted a few times. CDR3 protein: CASTGTAVNNEQFF. DNA for the CDR3: TGTGCCAGCACCGGGACTGCCGTTAACAATGAGCAGTTCTTC. The chain couples TRBV2 to TRBJ2-1; D is possibly TRBD2 (6 bases). The CDR3 is 14 amino acids. From germline, CDR1 is SNHLY and CDR2 FYNNEI. The V gene lost 7 bases and the J gene lost 5 bases, with 15 bases spanning the gap.

The CDR3 nucleotides are TGTGCCAGCAGCCAACAAACCGGGACAGGGGAGACGGGCTACACCTTC. Its protein product is CASSQQTGTGETGYTF. This chain links TRBV5-5 with TRBJ1-2; 10 bases are shared with TRBD1. This CDR3 comprises 16 residues. CDR1 is SGHKS, CDR2 YYEKEE, per germline (reference sequence). The trim removed 4 bases at V and 8 bases at J, leaving 14 bases unmatched. Full variable domain (outside the CDR3, taken from reference TRBV5-5 and TRBJ1-2): DAGVTQSPTHLIKTRGQQVTLRCSPISGHKSVSWYQQVLGQGPQFIFQYYEKEERGRGNFPDRFSARQFPNYSSELNVNALLLGDSALYLCASSQQTGTGETGYTFGSGTRLTVV.

This clone has just one count. Here the CDR3 DNA reads TGTGCCAGTAGTCCCCTGTTCAGCTCTGGAAACACCATATATTTT. Translating gives CASSPLFSSGNTIYF. V and J are TRBV19 and TRBJ1-3; D not resolved. Germline V gene sequence: CDR1 LNHDA, CDR2 SQIVND (reference sequence). V was shortened by 5 bases and J by 0 bases, with 11 bases between the two germline ends. The CDR3 extends over 15 amino acids.

V is TRBV7-2 and J is TRBJ1-2; TRBD1 is a possible D gene (5 bases). The CDR3 is 14 residues long. The V end was cut by 3 bases, the J end by 4 bases, with 12 bases between. Germline V lookup: CDR1 SGHTA, CDR2 FQGNSA. The CDR3 protein is CASSFLWRGYGYTF. The CDR3 region has the DNA TGTGCCAGCAGCTTCCTTTGGAGGGGCTATGGCTACACCTTC.